This TCR beta chain was retrieved from a study of blood T cell repertoires in COVID-19. Cohort 3 donors counted as recovered after two negative PCRs, clearance, or resolved symptoms. CDR3 length: 15 residues. The germline V gene has CDR1 KGHSH and CDR2 LQKENI. V was pared by 6 bases and J by 4 bases, with 15 bases between. The data were produced by immunoSEQ multiplex PCR, yet TCRdb's version contains in-frame clones alone and is incomplete. The sample lists some 200,000 clones, approximately 84% occurring once. Material for sequencing was PBMCs or T cells enriched from blood (not recorded which). This clonotype originated in a man aged 40-49 years who had recovered from COVID-19. The V call is TRBV18, the J call TRBJ2-2, with D maybe TRBD1 (6 bases). The CDR3 loop is CASSPGTTSTGELFF. DNA of the CDR3: TGTGCCAGCTCGCCCGGGACAACCTCCACCGGGGAGCTGTTTTTT.